Presented here are 14 T cell receptor beta chains from one specimen sequenced in a study of shared clonotypes between healthy human individuals (dated by TCRdb to 2018 to 2020). CD8 naive samples consisted of CD45RO-negative cells that were positively selected for CCR7, yielding a CD45RA+CCR7+ population without TemRA cells. Library prep was done by the immunoSEQ multiplex PCR assay. This immuneACCESS table, as held by TCRdb, lists in-frame sequences with V and J called but not all clones. Of the missing ones, under half trace to an unresolved V gene in checked studies; the others have no known cause. For this sample there are millions of clones; more than 85% appear just once. Roughly 1.7% of the sample comes from the top ten. The sample comprised naive CD8+ T cells from PBMCs. In light of the paper, this sample's cell subset or site label describes: CD45RA+CCR7+. These receptors were collected from a man aged 18 to 30 in good health. Some clones in this sample may be carry-over from other donors' samples.

This sequence joins TRBV9 and TRBJ1-3, with a tentative D call TRBD1 (6 bases). The germline CDR1 and CDR2 sequences are SGDLS and YYNGEE. This CDR3 is built from 15 residues. V was cut by 2 bases and J by 4 bases, with 13 bases left in between. CDR3 loop: CASSVARGAGNTIYF. Written as DNA, the CDR3 is TGTGCCAGCAGCGTGGCCCGGGGGGCGGGAAACACCATATATTTT.

The chain employs TRBV28 and TRBJ1-5; D is undetermined. The CDR3 has 15 residues. Germline V CDR1 and CDR2: MDHEN, SYDVKM. Trimming shortened V by 2 bases and J by 0 bases, and 8 bases separated the two germline ends. CDR3 region: CASSLNFNSNQPQHF. As DNA, the CDR3 is TGTGCCAGCAGTTTAAACTTTAATAGCAATCAGCCCCAGCATTTT.

This clone has just one count. This rearrangement joins TRBV7-9 to TRBJ1-5; D unresolved. Germline V CDR1 and CDR2: SEHNR, FQNEAQ (reference sequence). V was shortened by 4 bases and J by 11 bases, with 18 bases between the two germline ends. There are 14 residues in the CDR3. The CDR3 nucleotides are TGTGCCAGCAGCTCTACCTCGTCCCTTAAGTCCCAGCATTTT. Its translation: CASSSTSSLKSQHF.

This chain uses TRBV6-5 with TRBJ2-1, with a tentative D call TRBD1 (5 bases). Looked up from germline, CDR1 is MNHEY and CDR2 is SVGAGI. The CDR3 sequence is 11 residues long. V lost 6 bases to trimming and J lost 9 bases, with 9 bases between them. CDR3 bases: TGTGCCAGCAGGGGGCAGGGTGAGCAGTTCTTC. This codes for CASRGQGEQFF.

CDR3 in amino acids: CAWSVGNGQETQYF. For the CDR3, the DNA is TGTGCCTGGAGTGTCGGAAACGGCCAAGAGACCCAGTACTTC. This chain connects TRBV30 to TRBJ2-5; D is unresolved. CDR3 length: 14 residues. The germline V gene has CDR1 GTSNPN and CDR2 SVGIG (reference sequence). V was clipped by 0 bases and J by 1 base, with 9 bases between them.

The CDR3 DNA reads as TGTGCCAGCAGTTTTTTACCCCTAGGGGGCACTGAAGCTTTCTTT. This translates into CASSFLPLGGTEAFF. V and J are TRBV27 and TRBJ1-1, with D possibly matching TRBD1 (6 bases). Germline CDR1 and CDR2: MNHEY and SMNVEV (reference sequence). CDR3 length: 15 residues. V gave up 3 bases and J gave up 4 bases, with 15 bases separating them.

The gene calls are TRBV13 and TRBJ1-2, with 8 bases matching TRBD1. This CDR3 region has 13 residues. The junction had 5 bases not matched to a gene; V was cut back by 4 bases and J by 7 bases. The germline gives CDR1 PRHDT, CDR2 FYEKMQ (reference sequence). CDR3 in DNA: TGTGCCAGCAGCTCCAGGGGGCCGGCTGGCTACACCTTC. It is translated as CASSSRGPAGYTF.

The CDR3 DNA sequence: TGTGCCACCCAAATCTGGACTCAGAGCTCCTACGAGCAGTACTTC. Its translation is CATQIWTQSSYEQYF. This chain links TRBV7-9 with TRBJ2-7; TRBD2 is a possible D gene (5 bases). Germline loops: CDR1 SEHNR, CDR2 FQNEAQ (reference sequence). The CDR3 extends over 15 amino acids. The germline V and J ends were trimmed by 10 bases and 0 bases, with 19 bases remaining between them. The full variable domain, with the rest looked up from reference TRBV7-9 and TRBJ2-7, is DTGVSQNPRHKITKRGQNVTFRCDPISEHNRLYWYRQTLGQGPEFLTYFQNEAQLEKSRLLSDRFSAERPKGSFSTLEIQRTEQGDSAMYLCATQIWTQSSYEQYFGPGTRLTVT.

The chain couples TRBV27 to TRBJ1-5; D perhaps matches TRBD1 (5 bases). CDR1 and CDR2 from the germline V gene are MNHEY and SMNVEV (reference sequence). The CDR3 consists of 17 residues. Trimming cost V 3 bases and J 7 bases, with 22 bases left between them. The CDR3 coding sequence is TGTGCCAGCAGTTTCGGGCCCTCAACGGGACTTGACCAGCCCCAGCATTTT. Amino acids: CASSFGPSTGLDQPQHF.

The count of this clone is one. The V gene is TRBV4-2, the J gene TRBJ2-7; D call uncertain. Trimming removed 0 bases from V and 3 bases from J, with 12 bases in between. Per the germline V gene, CDR1 is LGHNA and CDR2 is YNFKEQ. This CDR3 has 15 amino acids. CDR3 protein: CASSQEVDRSYEQYF. Here the CDR3 DNA reads TGTGCCAGCAGCCAAGAAGTAGACCGAAGCTACGAGCAGTACTTC.

This sequence joins TRBV5-8 and TRBJ1-5; no clear D. Germline CDR1 SGHTS, CDR2 YDEGEE. V was trimmed by 2 bases and J by 1 base, leaving 7 bases between them. The CDR3 has 14 amino acids. CDR3 coding DNA: TGTGCCAGCAGCTTATGGGGAAGCAATCAGCCCCAGCATTTT. Translating gives CASSLWGSNQPQHF.

The V and J genes are TRBV27 and TRBJ1-1; 7 nucleotides agree with TRBD1. Losses at the gene ends were 1 base for V and 6 bases for J; bases not matched to a gene: 2. Germline V gives CDR1 MNHEY, CDR2 SMNVEV (reference sequence). There are 13 residues in the CDR3. CDR3 sequence: CASSLLQGPEAFF. The CDR3 nucleotides read TGTGCCAGCAGTTTATTACAGGGGCCTGAAGCTTTCTTT.

The chain carries TRBV10-2 and TRBJ2-1; 8 bases align to TRBD2. CDR1 is WSHSY, CDR2 SAAADI, per germline. This CDR3 contains 15 residues. V shed 5 bases, J shed 12 bases, and the junction held 15 bases outside the gene matches. CDR3 coding DNA: TGCGCCAGCAGTTTCGATGTCCCGGGACTAGTTAGGCAGTTCTTC. Its translation is CASSFDVPGLVRQFF.

This sequence joins TRBV6-5 and TRBJ2-6; TRBD2 is a possible D gene (5 bases). The CDR3 is made up of 16 amino acids. Germline V gives CDR1 MNHEY, CDR2 SVGAGI. Trimming took off 2 bases at V and 5 bases at J, with 13 bases between the two ends. The CDR3 DNA reads as TGTGCCAGCAGTTACATAGGGAGCCCCCGGGCCAACGTCCTGACTTTC. Encoded protein: CASSYIGSPRANVLTF.